This T cell receptor (beta chain) comes out of a study of T cell clones after liver transplantation. About the research overall: Pre-transplant mixed lymphocyte reactions yielded third-party-reactive TCRbeta sequences as comparators for graft-donor-reactive sequences. Tolerance: complete withdrawal held at least one year, liver enzymes staying within twice normal. General observations from the study: Graft donor-reactive T cells may have migrated into the graft rather than being deleted. The donor-reactive repertoire was only partly measurable in a couple of subjects, lacking donor cells.

The assay was immunoSEQ multiplex PCR, and TCRdb's table has in-frame clones only and misses some. The profile shows approximately 75,000 clones, about four fifths of them singletons. The ends lost 0 bases at V and 8 bases at J; junction bases unmatched: 6. CDR3 length: 14 residues. CDR1 is SGHRS, CDR2 YFSETQ, per germline. Details on this clone: Its antigen is unknown.

The chain links TRBV5-1 to TRBJ2-3; 7 nucleotides line up with TRBD2. The clonotype was recovered from a human patient who received a liver transplant. The graft donor may account for some of the T cells. This material consisted of CD4+ T cells from blood, taken 12 months after liver transplant. The CDR3: CASSLGEGLGTQYF. The CDR3 nucleotides read TGCGCCAGCAGCTTGGGGGAGGGACTGGGTACGCAGTATTTT.